The rows below give T cell receptor beta chains drawn from one sample of a study of shared clonotypes between healthy human individuals. This table comes from immunoSEQ multiplex PCR, and its TCRdb copy is limited to in-frame clones, with some not included. The data show about 1.5 million clones, 95% to 99% seen once. What was sequenced was naive CD4+ T cells sorted from blood. The source of these receptors is a man aged 30 to 45 in good health. CDR3s include the opening cysteine and the closing phenylalanine or tryptophan. D genes are given only for firm matches. For some rows the clone size is stated as once, few or many, or as a class when expanded; others skip it.

CDR3: CASSLDGNSGNTIYF
DNA: TGCGCCAGCAGCTTGGATGGCAACTCTGGAAACACCATATATTTT
size: NA
V: TRBV5-1
D: NA
J: TRBJ1-3

CDR3: CASSFLKAGANVLTF
DNA: TGTGCCAGCAGCTTTTTGAAGGCTGGGGCCAACGTCCTGACTTTC
size: NA
V: TRBV7-9
D: NA
J: TRBJ2-6

CDR3: CASSTGGVNTEAFF
DNA: TGTGCCAGTAGTACCGGAGGTGTGAACACTGAAGCTTTCTTT
size: NA
V: TRBV19
D: NA
J: TRBJ1-1

CDR3: CASSVGRSYEQYF
DNA: TGCGCCAGCAGCGTCGGACGGTCATACGAGCAGTACTTC
size: NA
V: TRBV5-1
D: NA
J: TRBJ2-7

CDR3: CASSAGPGSRSSYEQYF
DNA: TGTGCCAGCAGCGCGGGTCCCGGGAGCCGAAGCTCCTACGAGCAGTACTTC
size: NA
V: TRBV2
D: NA
J: TRBJ2-7

CDR3: CASSDIAGGFPNTGELFF
DNA: TGTGCCAGCAGTGACATAGCGGGAGGGTTCCCGAACACCGGGGAGCTGTTTTTT
size: NA
V: TRBV6-4
D: TRBD2
J: TRBJ2-2

CDR3: CASGETSGIPDTQYF
DNA: TGTGCCAGTGGGGAGACTAGCGGGATCCCAGATACGCAGTATTTT
size: NA
V: TRBV19
D: TRBD2
J: TRBJ2-3

CDR3: CARMWEQRTLF
DNA: TGTGCCAGGATGTGGGAGCAACGGACCCTCTTC
size: NA
V: TRBV6-5
D: NA
J: TRBJ2-1

CDR3: CASSSTGGVLDEQYF
DNA: TGTGCCAGCAGCTCCACAGGGGGCGTTTTGGACGAGCAGTACTTC
size: NA
V: TRBV7-2
D: TRBD1
J: TRBJ2-7

CDR3: CASSRSGTANTEAFF
DNA: TGTGCCAGCAGCCGATCCGGGACGGCGAACACTGAAGCTTTCTTT
size: NA
V: TRBV14
D: NA
J: TRBJ1-1

CDR3: CASSPGSGTQYF
DNA: TGCGCCAGCAGCCCGGGTTCCGGGACCCAGTACTTC
size: NA
V: TRBV5-1
D: NA
J: TRBJ2-5

CDR3: CSAFDNEQFF
DNA: TGCAGTGCCTTCGACAATGAGCAGTTCTTC
size: NA
V: TRBV20-1
D: NA
J: TRBJ2-1

CDR3: CASSRGPTGELFF
DNA: TGTGCCAGCAGCAGAGGGCCGACCGGGGAGCTGTTTTTT
size: NA
V: TRBV9
D: NA
J: TRBJ2-2

CDR3: CASGRGANSGDYEQYF
DNA: TGTGCCAGCGGCCGAGGGGCCAATTCCGGGGACTACGAGCAGTACTTC
size: NA
V: TRBV11-3
D: NA
J: TRBJ2-7

CDR3: CASSLTGPPIYEQYF
DNA: TGTGCCAGCAGTTTAACAGGACCGCCGATCTACGAGCAGTACTTC
size: NA
V: TRBV28
D: NA
J: TRBJ2-7

CDR3: CASSFTATEQFF
DNA: TGTGCCAGCAGCTTTACGGCGACTGAGCAGTTCTTC
size: NA
V: TRBV7-2
D: NA
J: TRBJ2-1

CDR3: CASSQVPAGTLQETQYF
DNA: TGTGCCAGCAGCCAAGTCCCCGCGGGGACACTCCAAGAGACCCAGTACTTC
size: once
V: TRBV14
D: NA
J: TRBJ2-5

CDR3: CSVQRKGDTEAFF
DNA: TGCAGCGTTCAGAGGAAAGGTGACACTGAAGCTTTCTTT
size: NA
V: TRBV29-1
D: NA
J: TRBJ1-1

CDR3: CASSTQGQDYGYTF
DNA: TGTGCCAGCAGTACCCAGGGACAGGACTATGGCTACACCTTC
size: NA
V: TRBV2
D: TRBD1
J: TRBJ1-2

CDR3: CATSPGAPSTDTQYF
DNA: TGCGCCACCTCCCCGGGAGCGCCTAGCACAGATACGCAGTATTTT
size: NA
V: TRBV5-1
D: NA
J: TRBJ2-3

CDR3: CASSKAGVPSYEQYF
DNA: TGTGCCAGTAGTAAAGCGGGTGTCCCCTCCTACGAGCAGTACTTC
size: NA
V: TRBV19
D: NA
J: TRBJ2-7

CDR3: CSVVGAGYEQYF
DNA: TGCAGCGTTGTAGGGGCTGGTTACGAGCAGTACTTC
size: NA
V: TRBV29-1
D: NA
J: TRBJ2-7

CDR3: CASSSIPGSTDTQYF
DNA: TGTGCCTCCAGTAGCATTCCGGGGAGCACAGATACGCAGTATTTT
size: NA
V: TRBV6-1
D: NA
J: TRBJ2-3

CDR3: CASSWLDTYQETQYF
DNA: TGCGCCAGCAGCTGGCTAGACACGTACCAAGAGACCCAGTACTTC
size: NA
V: TRBV5-1
D: NA
J: TRBJ2-5

CDR3: CASSLNGLAGGNEQFF
DNA: TGTGCCAGCAGCTTAAACGGGCTAGCGGGAGGGAATGAGCAGTTCTTC
size: NA
V: TRBV7-3
D: TRBD2
J: TRBJ2-1

CDR3: CASSQMGRANYEQYF
DNA: TGCGCCAGCAGCCAGATGGGCAGGGCGAACTACGAGCAGTACTTC
size: NA
V: TRBV4-1
D: NA
J: TRBJ2-7

CDR3: CASSLATSPDTQYF
DNA: TGCGCCAGCAGCTTGGCCACTAGTCCAGATACGCAGTATTTT
size: NA
V: TRBV5-1
D: NA
J: TRBJ2-3

CDR3: CASSIGQRAGQFF
DNA: TGTGCCAGTAGTATTGGACAGCGGGCAGGGCAGTTCTTC
size: NA
V: TRBV19
D: NA
J: TRBJ2-1

CDR3: CASSLGITGGQPKNIQYF
DNA: TGTGCCAGCAGCTTAGGGATCACAGGGGGCCAGCCCAAAAACATTCAGTACTTC
size: NA
V: TRBV7-9
D: TRBD1
J: TRBJ2-4

CDR3: CASSLSDGSSGNTIYF
DNA: TGTGCCAGCTCACTCTCGGACGGGAGCTCCGGAAACACCATATATTTT
size: NA
V: TRBV18
D: NA
J: TRBJ1-3

CDR3: CASVNRQGEGQPQHF
DNA: TGTGCCAGCGTAAACCGACAGGGGGAGGGCCAGCCCCAGCATTTT
size: NA
V: TRBV28
D: TRBD1
J: TRBJ1-5

CDR3: CASSFEGRVDTQYF
DNA: TGCGCCAGCAGCTTCGAGGGCCGGGTAGATACGCAGTATTTT
size: NA
V: TRBV5-1
D: NA
J: TRBJ2-3

CDR3: CASSYDRGGYTF
DNA: TGCGCCAGCAGCTACGACAGAGGAGGCTACACCTTC
size: NA
V: TRBV5-1
D: NA
J: TRBJ1-2

CDR3: CASEWTYTGELFF
DNA: TGTGCCAGTGAGTGGACTTACACCGGGGAGCTGTTTTTT
size: NA
V: TRBV19
D: NA
J: TRBJ2-2

CDR3: CASRRERGTYEAFF
DNA: TGTGCCAGCAGAAGAGAAAGGGGGACCTATGAAGCTTTCTTT
size: NA
V: TRBV6-1
D: NA
J: TRBJ1-1

CDR3: CASRDRVGEQYF
DNA: TGCGCCAGCCGGGACAGGGTTGGCGAGCAGTACTTC
size: NA
V: TRBV10-2
D: TRBD1
J: TRBJ2-7

CDR3: CATSRDATEAFF
DNA: TGTGCCACCAGCAGGGACGCTACTGAAGCTTTCTTT
size: NA
V: TRBV15
D: NA
J: TRBJ1-1

CDR3: CASSNLDTGELFF
DNA: TGTGCCAGCTCAAACTTAGACACCGGGGAGCTGTTTTTT
size: NA
V: TRBV18
D: NA
J: TRBJ2-2

CDR3: CASSFTGTASYNEQFF
DNA: TGTGCCAGCAGTTTTACCGGGACGGCATCCTACAATGAGCAGTTCTTC
size: once
V: TRBV7-2
D: NA
J: TRBJ2-1

CDR3: CASSETGDRDTIYF
DNA: TGTGCCAGCAGCGAAACAGGGGACCGGGACACCATATATTTT
size: NA
V: TRBV7-3
D: TRBD1
J: TRBJ1-3